The rows below give T cell receptor beta chains drawn from one sample of a study of blood T cells in healthy people across ages. Each CDR3 protein is one row after TCRdb ran MiXCR on the 5' RACE reads. The table has around 1,500,000 distinct CDR3 sequences, 28% seen once; the top ten hold 7.7%. Sequences were obtained from blood. The receptors shown here come from a woman aged 25 to 45 in good health. Each CDR3 is given with its conserved first and last residue. D genes are given only for firm matches.

V	J	D	CDR3
TRBV7-2	TRBJ2-1	NA	CASSSEVAGRWDEQFF
TRBV18	TRBJ2-1	NA	CASSLPDSSYNEQFF
TRBV10-2	TRBJ1-2	NA	CASSPDQRTYGYTF
TRBV4-1	TRBJ2-5	NA	CASSQDGAGAQETQYF
TRBV9	TRBJ2-7	NA	CASSVLDGSYEQYF
TRBV5-6	TRBJ2-3	TRBD2	CASSADGGGPPDTQYF
TRBV6-2/TRBV6-3	TRBJ2-7	NA	CASSDSYGVLGEQYF
TRBV2	TRBJ1-1	TRBD1	CASRLRGVANTEAFF
TRBV6-5	TRBJ2-3	NA	CASYAPGGPNTDTQYF
TRBV7-9	TRBJ1-2	NA	CASSPQQGVGYTF
TRBV19	TRBJ2-3	NA	CASSATEVTDTQYF
TRBV24-1	TRBJ2-1	NA	CATSPGSSYNEQFF
TRBV2	TRBJ1-2	NA	CASSEEGPVGYTF
TRBV29-1	TRBJ2-1	NA	CSVEHRTSSYNEQFF
TRBV7-9	TRBJ1-2	NA	CASSLVSLQGNGYTF
TRBV29-1	TRBJ1-1	NA	CSAMGTLNTEAFF
TRBV13	TRBJ1-2	TRBD1	CASSLEDRGQLGYGYTF
TRBV20-1	TRBJ1-2	NA	CSARRTTSLYGYTF
TRBV7-8	TRBJ2-5	NA	CASSLNSQRGTQYF
TRBV5-1	TRBJ1-2	NA	CASSLDPETEANYGYTF
TRBV10-3	TRBJ1-5	NA	CAISVRADQPQHF
TRBV5-1	TRBJ2-6	NA	CASSSPQGAGANVLTF
TRBV7-9	TRBJ1-2	NA	CASSPQGSDGYTF
TRBV28	TRBJ1-2	NA	CASRTGILYTF
TRBV5-5	NA	TRBD2	CASTTSGGSYEQYF
TRBV7-2	TRBJ2-7	NA	CASSFGPPEEQYF
TRBV7-2	TRBJ2-1	TRBD2	CASSAQRGGFYEQFF
TRBV29-1	TRBJ1-1	NA	CSVGETEAFF
TRBV29-1	TRBJ1-2	TRBD1	CSARTGVSYGYTF
TRBV9	TRBJ1-6	NA	CASSVGGTSPLHF
TRBV18	TRBJ2-5	TRBD2	CASSSPGLAGDRQYF
TRBV30	TRBJ2-7	TRBD2	CASSGLATYEQYF
TRBV6-5	NA	TRBD2	CASSYSMAREGPGRNEQYF
TRBV28	TRBJ1-1	TRBD1	CASSPRTGGLDTEAFF
TRBV6-2/TRBV6-3	TRBJ2-3	TRBD2	CASSYPTSGRSDTQYF
TRBV9	TRBJ2-7	NA	CASSVEASTSYEQYF
TRBV4-3	TRBJ2-1	TRBD2	CASSQDWLAGEHEQFF
TRBV5-1	TRBJ2-1	TRBD2	CASSLLAESYNEQFF
TRBV20-1	TRBJ2-1	NA	CSARDSRAGSNEQFF
TRBV5-5	TRBJ1-2	NA	CASSLGSSLYGYTF